This T cell receptor beta chain was documented in a study of blood T cells in healthy people across ages. Whole-study findings and limits: Measured against age, TCR beta diversity per million T cells decreased in a roughly linear manner.

After removal of 4 bases from V and 0 bases from J, the junction contained 4 bases not matched to a gene. Germline CDR1 is MDHEN and CDR2 is SYDVKM. The CDR3 length is 17 residues. The use of a sample-barcoded 5' primer and a J-beta primer mix characterized a second PCR of about 7 to 12 cycles. Each cDNA molecule, via a template-switch adaptor with 12 random nucleotides, was tagged. TCRdb reanalysed the 5' RACE reads using MiXCR and keeps one entry per CDR3 protein. The data hold hundreds of thousands of distinct CDR3 sequences, with 20% to 25% observed a single time. As for this clonotype: Its target is unknown.

These same data were also listed under a study on T cells of mothers and their children.

The genes are TRBV28 and TRBJ2-7, with TRBD2 matching over 15 bases. This sequence was found in a boy younger than 18 in good health. Sequenced: blood. The CDR3 here is CASSSGTSGRPSYEQYF. CDR3 coding DNA: TGTGCCAGCAGTTCAGGGACTAGCGGGAGGCCCTCCTACGAGCAGTACTTC.